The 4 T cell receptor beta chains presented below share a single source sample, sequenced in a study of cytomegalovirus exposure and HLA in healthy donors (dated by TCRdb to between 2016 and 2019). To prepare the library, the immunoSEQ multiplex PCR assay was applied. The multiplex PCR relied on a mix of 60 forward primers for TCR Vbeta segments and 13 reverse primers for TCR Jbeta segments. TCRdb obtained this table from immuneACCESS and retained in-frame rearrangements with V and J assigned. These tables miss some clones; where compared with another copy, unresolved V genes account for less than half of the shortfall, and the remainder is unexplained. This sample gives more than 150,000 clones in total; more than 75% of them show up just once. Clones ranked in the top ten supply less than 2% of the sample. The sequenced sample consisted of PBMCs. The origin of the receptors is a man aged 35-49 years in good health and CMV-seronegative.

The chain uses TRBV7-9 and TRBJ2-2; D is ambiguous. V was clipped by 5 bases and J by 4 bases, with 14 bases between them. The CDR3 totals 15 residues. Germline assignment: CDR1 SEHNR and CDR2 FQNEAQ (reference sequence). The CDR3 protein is CASSDGSYRTGELFF. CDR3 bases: TGTGCCAGCAGCGACGGGTCTTATCGCACCGGGGAGCTGTTTTTT.

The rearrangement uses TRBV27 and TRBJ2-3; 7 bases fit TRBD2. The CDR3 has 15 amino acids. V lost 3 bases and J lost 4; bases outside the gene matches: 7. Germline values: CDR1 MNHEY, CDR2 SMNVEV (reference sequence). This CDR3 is CASSFAGELADTQYF. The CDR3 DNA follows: TGTGCCAGCAGTTTCGCGGGAGAACTCGCAGATACGCAGTATTTT.

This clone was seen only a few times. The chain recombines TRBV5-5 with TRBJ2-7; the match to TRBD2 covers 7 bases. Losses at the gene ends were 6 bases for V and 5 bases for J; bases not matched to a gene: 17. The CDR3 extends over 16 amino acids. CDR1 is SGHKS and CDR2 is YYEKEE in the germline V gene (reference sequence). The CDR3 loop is CASTLGPNGRQDEQYF. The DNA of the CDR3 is TGTGCCAGCACCCTGGGGCCTAACGGGAGGCAGGACGAGCAGTACTTC.

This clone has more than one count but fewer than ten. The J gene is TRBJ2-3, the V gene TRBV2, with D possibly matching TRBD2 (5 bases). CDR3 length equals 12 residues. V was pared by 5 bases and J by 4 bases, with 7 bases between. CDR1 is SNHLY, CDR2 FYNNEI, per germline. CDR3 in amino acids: CASSTEADTQYF. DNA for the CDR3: TGTGCCAGCAGTACGGAGGCAGATACGCAGTATTTT.